The subject of this entry is one T cell receptor (beta chain). The entry originates in a study of shared clonotypes between healthy human individuals. Each of the donors was a healthy adult who was HIV-negative and had not had a recent acute infection or vaccination. CD45RA-negative memory and CD45RA+ naive subsets were split from the CD4+ cells. Assay: immunoSEQ multiplex PCR; the TCRdb copy retains only in-frame clones and omits some. The sample lists 2 million to 2.5 million clones, 85% to 95% occurring once. The sequencing input was naive CD4+ T cells from PBMCs. Subset defined: CD45RA+ positively selected. This receptor was identified in a young man in good health. Some clones in this sample may be carry-over from other donors' samples.

The CDR3 DNA reads TGCGCCAGCAGCTTGGCTGTGGGGGCGGGAGCGACCCAGTACTTC. This sequence encodes CASSLAVGAGATQYF. The chain carries TRBV5-1 and TRBJ2-5; tentatively, D is TRBD2 (7 bases). Germline assignment: CDR1 SGHRS and CDR2 YFSETQ. The CDR3 is made up of 15 amino acids. Trimming removed 0 bases at V and 7 bases at J, with 16 bases between.